The 7 T cell receptor beta chains presented below share a single source sample, sequenced in a study of cytomegalovirus exposure and HLA in healthy donors. Assay used: immunoSEQ multiplex PCR; TCRdb lists only in-frame clones, some missing. The top ten clones hold over 2% of a sample with approximately 170,000 clones, over 80% of them seen once. The sample comprised PBMCs. The receptors stem from a man aged 25-45 years in good health and CMV-seropositive.

The gene calls are TRBV9 and TRBJ2-7; 8 bases line up with TRBD1. J was trimmed by 2 bases and V by 4 bases; bases with no gene match: 5. CDR3 length: 14 residues. Germline CDR1 is SGDLS and CDR2 is YYNGEE. CDR3 amino acids: CASSQGQGAYEQYF. For the CDR3, the DNA is TGTGCCAGCAGCCAAGGACAGGGCGCCTACGAGCAGTACTTC.

This clone was counted only a few times. The chain joins TRBV9 to TRBJ1-1; a possible D gene is TRBD1 (6 bases). This CDR3 spans 11 amino acids. Looked up from germline, CDR1 is SGDLS and CDR2 is YYNGEE. V lost 4 bases, J lost 7 bases, and 8 bases lay in between. The CDR3 DNA reads as TGTGCCAGCAGCCCGGACAGTGAAGCTTTCTTT. This codes for CASSPDSEAFF.

The chain carries TRBV11-2 and TRBJ1-4, with TRBD1 matching over 8 bases. Per the germline V gene, CDR1 is SGHAT and CDR2 is FQNNGV. The CDR3 runs 15 residues. J lost 8 bases, V lost 1 base, and 6 bases had no gene match. The CDR3 loop is CASSLGTGLGEKLFF. CDR3 coding DNA: TGTGCCAGCAGCTTAGGGACAGGGCTAGGGGAAAAACTGTTTTTT.

The chain carries TRBV30 and TRBJ1-6, with a possible D match to TRBD1 (5 bases). The V end was cut by 1 base, the J end by 10 bases, with 17 bases between. The CDR3 is made up of 15 amino acids. CDR1 and CDR2 from the germline V gene are GTSNPN and SVGIG (reference sequence). DNA for the CDR3: TGTGCCTGGAGTGACCGGACGCCGGGGGTCTCACCCCTCCACTTT. This translates into CAWSDRTPGVSPLHF.

CDR3 DNA sequence: TGTGCCAGCAGTTCCGGACAGGCGGGACAACCCCAGCATTTT. Translation gives CASSSGQAGQPQHF. The V call is TRBV27, the J call TRBJ1-5; TRBD1 aligns across 7 bases. The germline V gene has CDR1 MNHEY and CDR2 SMNVEV (reference sequence). The CDR3 has 14 residues. Trimming removed 4 bases from V and 10 bases from J; junction bases left unmatched: 10.

This chain links TRBV6-1 with TRBJ1-1; 9 bases fit TRBD1. CDR1 is MNHNS and CDR2 is SASEGT in the germline V gene. J was trimmed by 4 bases and V by 7 bases; bases with no gene match: 7. The CDR3 contains 14 residues. DNA of the CDR3: TGTGCCAGCAAAAGGGAGACAGGGGGCACTGAAGCTTTCTTT. This gives the protein CASKRETGGTEAFF.

The chain employs TRBV7-8 and TRBJ2-7, with 9 nucleotides matching TRBD1. There are 15 residues in the CDR3. Germline CDR1 is SGHVS and CDR2 is FQNEAQ. Trimming took 5 bases from V and 7 from J; bases not matched to a gene: 12. In DNA form, the CDR3 reads TGTGCCAGCAGCAAAACCGGGACAGGGTATAATGAGCAGTACTTC. It is translated as CASSKTGTGYNEQYF.